These T cell receptor beta chains were read from a single sample in a study of Ad26.COV2.S vaccination and SARS-CoV-2 variants. Profiling relied on immunoSEQ multiplex PCR, and the TCRdb table lists in-frame clones only, not all of them. The table records roughly 300,000 clones, approximately 90% of them present only once. The sequencing here drew on peripheral blood, taken in a trial of Ad26.COV2.S vaccine versus placebo. These receptors came from a person aged 18-60 years who received the Ad26.COV2.S COVID-19 vaccine or a placebo. CDR3s include the opening cysteine and the closing phenylalanine or tryptophan. The order of the fields is V gene, CDR3 protein.

>TRBV3-1/TRBV3-2
CASSATGTSGTGELFF
>TRBV4-1
CASSQGGYEQYF
>TRBV7-9
CASSPARGQTRGNTIYF
>TRBV27
CASSLFVGSPLHF
>TRBV2
CASSEMRTPQPQHF
>TRBV4-3
CASSQDSVGYARAFF
>TRBV19
CASSIERQGTNSPLHF
>TRBV5-6
CASSPGGKYEQYF
>TRBV5-6
CASGRTVNTEAFF
>TRBV23-1
CARPRPGAYSNQPQHF
>TRBV28
CASSPRHGYYEQYF
>TRBV19
CASQQDSSNTGELFF
>TRBV27
CASSLLAGGRGQTGELFF
>TRBV18
CASSLQGDYTF
>TRBV4-1
CASSQYRDRGANYGYTF
>TRBV6-5
CASSLKGPGELFF
>TRBV30
CAWSVFQKSIYEQYF
>TRBV6-5
CASINRGRAEAFF
>TRBV5-6
CASSWDRSSTEAFF
>TRBV15
CATSRDVWGARYF
>TRBV7-9
CASSLQEETQYF
>TRBV2
CASSVGQGASYGYTF
>TRBV5-6
CASSFGQGGYTF
>TRBV13
CASSLTGVADEKLFF
>TRBV3-1/TRBV3-2
CASSPNSHLGVEAFF
>TRBV15
CATSRGRTGSYEQYF
>TRBV7-6
CASSLAGGRADTQYF
>TRBV19
CASIRSGQGIYNYGYTF